This TCR beta chain was identified in a study of CD8 T cells in ankylosing spondylitis. The germline V and J ends were trimmed by 5 bases and 8 bases, with 15 bases remaining between them. The germline CDR1 and CDR2 sequences are SQVTM and ANQGSEA. The CDR3 runs 13 residues. Quantitative barcoded 5'-RACE was used to prepare TCR beta libraries. MiXCR, applied by TCRdb to the 5' RACE reads, yields one record per CDR3 protein. The data show about 220,000 distinct CDR3 sequences, with roughly 25% seen just once and approximately 6.6% held by the top ten. Study results and limitations: Reactive arthritis synovial fluid and blood were previously reported to contain some motif variants. Made up of several highly homologous variants, a TCR beta motif appeared characteristic of ankylosing spondylitis blood. Significantly higher representation of disease-linked clones was reported for matched ankylosing spondylitis synovial fluid.

In this sample, this clonotype turned up a few times. Antigen unknown. The sequenced material came from blood, either unsorted or a sorted T cell fraction (not recorded which). The V and J genes are TRBV29-1 and TRBJ1-4, with D unclear. The receptor was derived from a male donor with ankylosing spondylitis or in good health (not recorded which). CDR3 sequence: CSVRRGGVEKLFF. The CDR3 nucleotides read TGCAGCGTTCGACGCGGAGGTGTAGAAAAACTGTTTTTT.